Reported below is one TCR beta chain. This sample is drawn from a study of shared clonotypes between healthy human individuals. Repertoires were generated with immunoSEQ multiplex PCR, while TCRdb's copy carries only in-frame clones and drops some. The data contain 2,500,000 or so clones, around nine tenths of them seen just once; the ten biggest clones take up about 0.13%. The clonotype comes from a man aged 18 to 29 in good health. Sequenced: naive CD4+ T cells sorted from blood. This sample's subset: CD45RA+ positively selected.

This CDR3 is CASSPYSAGEKLFF. The CDR3 DNA is TGTGCCAGCAGTCCGTACTCAGCAGGTGAAAAACTGTTTTTT. The chain is built from TRBV28 and TRBJ1-4; D gene unclear. The CDR3 runs to 14 residues. The germline CDR1 and CDR2 sequences are MDHEN and SYDVKM. Trimming removed 5 bases at V and 7 bases at J, with 14 bases between.